A single sample gave rise to the 7 T cell receptor beta chains below, sequenced in a study of T cell responses to AZD1222 COVID-19 vaccine. The repertoire was sequenced with immunoSEQ multiplex PCR; TCRdb's copy has only in-frame clones and lacks some. The ten most abundant clones cover roughly 2% of a sample with about 140,000 clones. Specimen: peripheral blood. The receptors were sampled from an adult in good health.

The DNA of the CDR3 is TGCGCCAGCAGCCAAGAGTGGGGGCCTGGGGCCAACGTCCTGACTTTC. Encoded protein: CASSQEWGPGANVLTF. The V call is TRBV4-3, the J call TRBJ2-6; tentative D call: TRBD1 (6 bases). There are 16 residues in the CDR3. Germline V lookup: CDR1 LGHNA, CDR2 YSLEER. V lost 0 bases, J lost 2 bases, and 8 bases lay in between.

The chain links TRBV19 to TRBJ1-5; 7 bases fit TRBD1. The germline gives CDR1 LNHDA, CDR2 SQIVND (reference sequence). This CDR3 comprises 15 residues. V gave up 7 bases and J gave up 2 bases; unmatched junction bases: 8. CDR3 bases: TGTGCCAGTACCGTGGACAGGTTGGGCAATCAGCCCCAGCATTTT. It codes for CASTVDRLGNQPQHF.

This chain joins TRBV5-6 and TRBJ1-2, with D tentatively TRBD1 (6 bases). Deletions cut 4 bases from V and 8 bases from J, with 21 bases between. The CDR3 spans 15 residues. Germline CDR1 and CDR2: SGHDT and YYEEEE. For the CDR3, the DNA is TGTGCCAGCAGCCACCTACAGGGTCCCCTTATGGGCTACACCTTC. Protein sequence: CASSHLQGPLMGYTF.

The rearrangement links TRBV18 to TRBJ1-6; TRBD1 agrees at 11 bases. The CDR3 is 18 amino acids. CDR1 and CDR2 from the germline V gene are KGHSH and LQKENI. After removal of 2 bases from V and 3 bases from J, the junction contained 6 bases not matched to a gene. CDR3 coding DNA: TGTGCCAGCTCACCAATGGGACAGGGGGGGATCTATAATTCACCCCTCCACTTT. This codes for CASSPMGQGGIYNSPLHF. Looking up the rest from reference TRBV18 and TRBJ1-6 gives the full variable domain: NAGVMQNPRHLVRRRGQEARLRCSPMKGHSHVYWYRQLPEEGLKFMVYLQKENIIDESGMPKERFSAEFPKEGPSILRIQQVVRGDSAAYFCASSPMGQGGIYNSPLHFGNGTRLTVT.

The rearrangement links TRBV5-4 to TRBJ2-7; TRBD1 might be the D (5 bases). V lost 5 bases and J 6 bases, leaving 12 bases between the germline ends. The CDR3 extends over 12 amino acids. Per germline, CDR1 SGHNT and CDR2 YYREEE (reference sequence). The CDR3 sequence: CASSLTVGEQYF. The CDR3 nucleotides are TGTGCCAGCAGTTTGACAGTCGGCGAGCAGTACTTC.

The CDR3 sequence: CASSLGQKTEAFF. CDR3 in DNA: TGTGCCAGCAGCTTAGGGCAGAAGACTGAAGCTTTCTTT. The rearrangement joins TRBV11-1 to TRBJ1-1; D gene uncertain. The CDR3 loop spans 13 amino acids. V dropped 1 base and J dropped 5 bases, with 8 bases sitting between them. Germline assignment: CDR1 SGHAT and CDR2 FQDESV (reference sequence).

The V gene is TRBV2, the J gene TRBJ1-2, with D possibly matching TRBD1 (5 bases). The CDR3 sequence is 14 residues long. Germline CDR1 reads SNHLY; CDR2 reads FYNNEI. V gave up 4 bases and J gave up 6 bases, with 15 bases separating them. CDR3 in DNA: TGTGCCAGCAGTGGATCAGGGACTGATCATGGCTACACCTTC. Its translation is CASSGSGTDHGYTF.